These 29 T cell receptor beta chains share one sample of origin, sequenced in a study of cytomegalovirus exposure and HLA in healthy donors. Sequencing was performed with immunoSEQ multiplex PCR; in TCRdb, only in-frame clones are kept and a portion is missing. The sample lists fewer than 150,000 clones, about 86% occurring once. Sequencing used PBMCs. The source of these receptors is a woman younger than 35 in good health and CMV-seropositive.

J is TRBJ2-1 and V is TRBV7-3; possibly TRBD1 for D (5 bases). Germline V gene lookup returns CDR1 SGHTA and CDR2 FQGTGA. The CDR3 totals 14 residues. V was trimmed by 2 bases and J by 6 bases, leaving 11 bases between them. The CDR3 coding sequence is TGTGCCAGCAGCTTAGACGCAGGGCCCAATGAGCAGTTCTTC. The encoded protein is CASSLDAGPNEQFF.

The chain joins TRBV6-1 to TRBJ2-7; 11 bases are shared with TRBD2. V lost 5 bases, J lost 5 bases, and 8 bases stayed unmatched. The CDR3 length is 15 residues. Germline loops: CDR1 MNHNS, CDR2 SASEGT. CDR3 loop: CASSSLAGDFDEQYF. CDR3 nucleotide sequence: TGTGCCAGCAGTTCACTAGCGGGAGATTTCGACGAGCAGTACTTC.

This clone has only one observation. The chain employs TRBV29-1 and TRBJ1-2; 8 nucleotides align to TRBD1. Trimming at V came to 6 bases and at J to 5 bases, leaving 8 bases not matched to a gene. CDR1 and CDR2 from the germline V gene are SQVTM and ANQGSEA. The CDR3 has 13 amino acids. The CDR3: CSVVGQAGYGYTF. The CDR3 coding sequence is TGCAGCGTAGTGGGACAGGCAGGTTATGGCTACACCTTC.

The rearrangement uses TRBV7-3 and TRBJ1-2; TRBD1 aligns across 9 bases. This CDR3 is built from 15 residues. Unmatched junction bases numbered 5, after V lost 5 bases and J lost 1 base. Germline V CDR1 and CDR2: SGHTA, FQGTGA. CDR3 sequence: CASSPGTGLNYGYTF. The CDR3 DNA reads TGTGCCAGCAGCCCAGGGACAGGGCTTAACTATGGCTACACCTTC.

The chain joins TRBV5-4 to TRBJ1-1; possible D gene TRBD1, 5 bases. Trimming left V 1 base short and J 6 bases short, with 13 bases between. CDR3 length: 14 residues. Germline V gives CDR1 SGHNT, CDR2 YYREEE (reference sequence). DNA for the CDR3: TGTGCCAGCAGCTTGCACGAGGGGAGGGCTGAAGCTTTCTTT. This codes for CASSLHEGRAEAFF.

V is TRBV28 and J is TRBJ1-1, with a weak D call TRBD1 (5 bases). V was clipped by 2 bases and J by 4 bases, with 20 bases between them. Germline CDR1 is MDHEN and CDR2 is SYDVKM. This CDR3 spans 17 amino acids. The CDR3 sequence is CASSLLPNQGGSTEAFF. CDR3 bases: TGTGCCAGCAGTTTACTGCCAAATCAGGGAGGCAGCACTGAAGCTTTCTTT.

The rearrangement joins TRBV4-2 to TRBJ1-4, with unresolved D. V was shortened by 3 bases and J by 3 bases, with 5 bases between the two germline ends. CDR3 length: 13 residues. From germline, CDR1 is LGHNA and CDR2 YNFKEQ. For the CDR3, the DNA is TGTGCCAGCAGCCAGGCCTCTAATGAAAAACTGTTTTTT. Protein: CASSQASNEKLFF.

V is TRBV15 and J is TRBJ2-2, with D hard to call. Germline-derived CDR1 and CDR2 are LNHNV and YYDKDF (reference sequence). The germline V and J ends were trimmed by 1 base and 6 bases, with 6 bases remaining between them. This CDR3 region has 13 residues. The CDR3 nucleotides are TGTGCCACCAGCAGAGGTTCGGCCGGGGAGCTGTTTTTT. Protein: CATSRGSAGELFF.

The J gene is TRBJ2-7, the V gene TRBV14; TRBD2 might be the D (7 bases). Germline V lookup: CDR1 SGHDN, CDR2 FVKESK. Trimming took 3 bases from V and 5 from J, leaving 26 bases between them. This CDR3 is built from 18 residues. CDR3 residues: CASSHLSRGALVLHEQYF. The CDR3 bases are TGTGCCAGCAGCCATCTCTCACGGGGGGCCTTGGTTCTGCACGAGCAGTACTTC.

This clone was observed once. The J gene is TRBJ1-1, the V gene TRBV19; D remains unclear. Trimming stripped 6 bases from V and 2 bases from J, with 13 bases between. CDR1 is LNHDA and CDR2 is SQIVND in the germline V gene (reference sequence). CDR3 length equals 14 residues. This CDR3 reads CASSSTAGNTEAFF. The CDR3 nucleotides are TGTGCCAGTAGCTCAACAGCGGGTAACACTGAAGCTTTCTTT.

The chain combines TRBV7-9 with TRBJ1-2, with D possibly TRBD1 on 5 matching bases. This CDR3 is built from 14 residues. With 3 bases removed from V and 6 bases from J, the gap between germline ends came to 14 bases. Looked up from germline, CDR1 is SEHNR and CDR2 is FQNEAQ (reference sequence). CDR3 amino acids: CASSFEWQGNGYTF. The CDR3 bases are TGTGCCAGCAGCTTCGAGTGGCAGGGTAATGGCTACACCTTC.

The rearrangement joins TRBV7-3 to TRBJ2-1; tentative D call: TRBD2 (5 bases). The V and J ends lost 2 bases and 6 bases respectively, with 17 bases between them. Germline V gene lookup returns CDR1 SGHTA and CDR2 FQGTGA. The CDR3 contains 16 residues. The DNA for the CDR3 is TGTGCCAGCAGCTTACCGGACTCTCCTGGGAGCAATGAGCAGTTCTTC. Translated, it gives CASSLPDSPGSNEQFF.

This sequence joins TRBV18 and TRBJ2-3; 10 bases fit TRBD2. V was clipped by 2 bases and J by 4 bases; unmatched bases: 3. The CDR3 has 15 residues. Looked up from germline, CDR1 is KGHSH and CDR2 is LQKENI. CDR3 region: CASSPASGGSDTQYF. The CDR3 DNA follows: TGTGCCAGCTCACCAGCTAGCGGGGGTTCAGATACGCAGTATTTT.

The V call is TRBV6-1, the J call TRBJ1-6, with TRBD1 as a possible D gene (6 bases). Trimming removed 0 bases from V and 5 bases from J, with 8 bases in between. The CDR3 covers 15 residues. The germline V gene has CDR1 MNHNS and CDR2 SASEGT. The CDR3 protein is CASSEASGDNSPLHF. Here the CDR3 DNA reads TGTGCCAGCAGTGAAGCCTCAGGGGATAATTCACCCCTCCACTTT.

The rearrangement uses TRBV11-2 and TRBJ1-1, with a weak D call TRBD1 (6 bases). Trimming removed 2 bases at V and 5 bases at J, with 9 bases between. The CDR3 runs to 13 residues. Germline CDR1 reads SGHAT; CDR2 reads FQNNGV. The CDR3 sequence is CASSLLRGTEAFF. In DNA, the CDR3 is TGTGCCAGCAGCTTACTGAGGGGGACTGAAGCTTTCTTT.

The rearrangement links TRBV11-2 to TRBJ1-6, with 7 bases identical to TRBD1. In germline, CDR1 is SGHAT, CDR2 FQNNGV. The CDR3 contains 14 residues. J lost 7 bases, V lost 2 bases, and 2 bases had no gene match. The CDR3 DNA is TGTGCCAGCAGCTTAAGGGACAGCAATTCACCCCTCCACTTT. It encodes CASSLRDSNSPLHF.

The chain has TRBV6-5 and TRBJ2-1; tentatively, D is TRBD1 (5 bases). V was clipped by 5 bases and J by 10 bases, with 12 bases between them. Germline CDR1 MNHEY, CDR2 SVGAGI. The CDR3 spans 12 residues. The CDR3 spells CASSRGAWEQFF. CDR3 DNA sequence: TGTGCCAGCAGTAGGGGTGCTTGGGAGCAGTTCTTC.

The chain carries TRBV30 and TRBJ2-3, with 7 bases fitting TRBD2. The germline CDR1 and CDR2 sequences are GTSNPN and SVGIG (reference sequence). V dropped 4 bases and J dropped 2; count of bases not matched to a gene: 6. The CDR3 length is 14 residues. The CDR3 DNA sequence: TGTGCCTGGATACCAGCGGGAAACACAGATACGCAGTATTTT. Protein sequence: CAWIPAGNTDTQYF.

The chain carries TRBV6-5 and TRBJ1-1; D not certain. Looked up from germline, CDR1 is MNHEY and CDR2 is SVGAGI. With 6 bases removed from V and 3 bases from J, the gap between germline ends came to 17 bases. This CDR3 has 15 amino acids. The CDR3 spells CASRSAPSVYTEAFF. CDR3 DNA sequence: TGTGCCAGCAGATCCGCTCCTTCGGTTTACACTGAAGCTTTCTTT.

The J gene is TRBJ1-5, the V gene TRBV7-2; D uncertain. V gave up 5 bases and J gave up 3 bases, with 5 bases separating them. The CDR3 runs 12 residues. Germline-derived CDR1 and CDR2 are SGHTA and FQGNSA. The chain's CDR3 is CASSTYNQPQHF. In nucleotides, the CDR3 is TGTGCCAGCAGCACCTACAATCAGCCCCAGCATTTT.

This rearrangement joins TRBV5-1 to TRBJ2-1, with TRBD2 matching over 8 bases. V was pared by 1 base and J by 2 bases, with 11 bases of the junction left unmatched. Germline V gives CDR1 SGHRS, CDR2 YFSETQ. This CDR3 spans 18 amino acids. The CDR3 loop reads CASSLITSGHGAYNEQFF. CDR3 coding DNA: TGCGCCAGCAGCTTGATCACTAGCGGTCACGGGGCCTACAATGAGCAGTTCTTC.

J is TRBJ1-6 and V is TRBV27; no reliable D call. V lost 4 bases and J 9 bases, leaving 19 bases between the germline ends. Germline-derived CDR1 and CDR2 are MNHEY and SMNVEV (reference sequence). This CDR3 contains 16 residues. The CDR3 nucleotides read TGTGCCAGCAGTTCGCCCCTCCAGTTATCTGGTTCACCCCTCCACTTT. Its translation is CASSSPLQLSGSPLHF.

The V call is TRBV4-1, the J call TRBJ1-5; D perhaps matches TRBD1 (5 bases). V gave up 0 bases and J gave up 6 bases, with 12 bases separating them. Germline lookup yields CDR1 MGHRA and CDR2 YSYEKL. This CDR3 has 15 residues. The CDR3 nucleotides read TGCGCCAGCAGCCAAGATCCGGGGGGAACTCAGCCCCAGCATTTT. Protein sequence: CASSQDPGGTQPQHF.

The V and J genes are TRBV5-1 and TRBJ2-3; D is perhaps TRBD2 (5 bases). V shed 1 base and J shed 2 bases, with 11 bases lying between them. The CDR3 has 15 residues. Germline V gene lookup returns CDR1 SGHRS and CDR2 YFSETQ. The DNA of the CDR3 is TGCGCCAGCAGCTTGCGGACCGGGAACACAGATACGCAGTATTTT. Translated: CASSLRTGNTDTQYF.

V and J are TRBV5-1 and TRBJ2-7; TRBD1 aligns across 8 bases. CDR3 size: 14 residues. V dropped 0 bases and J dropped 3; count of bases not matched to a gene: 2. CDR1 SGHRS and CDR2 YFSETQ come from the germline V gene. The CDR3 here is CASSLEQGVYEQYF. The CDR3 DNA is TGCGCCAGCAGCTTGGAACAGGGGGTCTACGAGCAGTACTTC.

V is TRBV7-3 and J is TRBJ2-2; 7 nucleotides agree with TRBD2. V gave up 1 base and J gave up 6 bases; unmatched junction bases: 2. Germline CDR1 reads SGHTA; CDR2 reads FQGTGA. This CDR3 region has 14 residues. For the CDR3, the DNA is TGTGCCAGCAGCTTAAGCCTAGCGGCCGGGGAGCTGTTTTTT. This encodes CASSLSLAAGELFF.

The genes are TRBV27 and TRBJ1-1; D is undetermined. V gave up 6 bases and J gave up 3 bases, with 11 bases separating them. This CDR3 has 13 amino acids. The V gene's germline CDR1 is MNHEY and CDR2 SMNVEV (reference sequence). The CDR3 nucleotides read TGTGCCAGCAGCATAGGAGGGTACACTGAAGCTTTCTTT. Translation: CASSIGGYTEAFF.

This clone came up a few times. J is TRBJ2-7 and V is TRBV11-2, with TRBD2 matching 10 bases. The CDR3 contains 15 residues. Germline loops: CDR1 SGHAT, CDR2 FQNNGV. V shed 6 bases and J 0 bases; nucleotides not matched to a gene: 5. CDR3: CASRSTSGASYEQYF. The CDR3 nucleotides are TGTGCCAGCAGATCCACTAGCGGGGCCTCCTACGAGCAGTACTTC.

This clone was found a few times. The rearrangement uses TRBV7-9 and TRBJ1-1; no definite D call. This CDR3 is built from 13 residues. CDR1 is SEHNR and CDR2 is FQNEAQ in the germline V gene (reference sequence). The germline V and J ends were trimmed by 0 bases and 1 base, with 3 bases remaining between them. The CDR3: CASSLARNTEAFF. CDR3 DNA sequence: TGTGCCAGCAGCTTAGCTCGGAACACTGAAGCTTTCTTT.